These 30 T cell receptor beta chains originate from one sample sequenced in a study of blood T cell repertoires in COVID-19. Sequencing used immunoSEQ multiplex PCR; TCRdb keeps in-frame clones, though not all of them. The sample includes about 99,000 clones, over 75% of them seen just once. Specimen: peripheral blood. The receptor source for this set is a human donor in a cohort sampled during active COVID-19.

The chain employs TRBV4-1 and TRBJ2-3; TRBD2 matches 10 bases. The CDR3 has 14 residues. Trimming cost V 3 bases and J 6 bases; bases outside gene matches: 3. Germline assignment: CDR1 MGHRA and CDR2 YSYEKL. Written as DNA, the CDR3 is TGCGCCAGCAGCCAGCTAGCGGGAGTTGATACGCAGTATTTT. Residues: CASSQLAGVDTQYF.

The chain links TRBV28 to TRBJ1-5; TRBD1 agrees at 9 bases. The trim removed 8 bases at V and 3 bases at J, leaving 14 bases unmatched. Germline assignment: CDR1 MDHEN and CDR2 SYDVKM. This CDR3 comprises 17 residues. CDR3 nucleotides: TGTGCCAGCGTTTGGGGGACAGGGACCTTGACCAATCAGCCCCAGCATTTT. As protein: CASVWGTGTLTNQPQHF.

The V call is TRBV18, the J call TRBJ1-2; TRBD1 matches 10 bases. Germline CDR1 reads KGHSH; CDR2 reads LQKENI. CDR3 length: 16 residues. Trimming took 8 bases from V and 7 from J; bases not matched to a gene: 16. CDR3 in DNA: TGTGCCAGCGTCGGGACAGGGGAAGGTCCGGCATCTGGCTACACCTTC. Protein product: CASVGTGEGPASGYTF.

The chain employs TRBV27 and TRBJ1-1, with 9 bases identical to TRBD1. The trim removed 3 bases at V and 6 bases at J, leaving 5 bases unmatched. The CDR3 consists of 14 residues. Germline V gene sequence: CDR1 MNHEY, CDR2 SMNVEV (reference sequence). The CDR3 DNA sequence: TGTGCCAGCAGTTTTACACAGGGGGCGGCTGAAGCTTTCTTT. It codes for CASSFTQGAAEAFF.

The J gene is TRBJ2-7, the V gene TRBV14; 9 nucleotides line up with TRBD1. The V gene end was trimmed by 5 bases and the J gene end by 3 bases; junction bases not matched to a gene: 5. Germline V lookup: CDR1 SGHDN, CDR2 FVKESK. The CDR3 runs to 14 residues. CDR3 DNA sequence: TGTGCCAGCAGCATCGGACAGGGGTTCTACGAGCAGTACTTC. This translates into CASSIGQGFYEQYF.

This clone was seen more than once but under ten times. This chain joins TRBV10-1 and TRBJ1-3, with TRBD1 matching 8 bases. The V segment lost 9 bases and the J segment 0 bases; nucleotides outside the gene matches: 13. Per the germline V gene, CDR1 is WNHNN and CDR2 is SYGVQD (reference sequence). The CDR3 has 17 amino acids. The CDR3 sequence is CARLTGGTTLSGNTIYF. The CDR3 coding sequence is TGCGCCAGACTTACAGGGGGTACTACACTCTCTGGAAACACCATATATTTT.

The chain uses TRBV5-4 and TRBJ1-3; D gene uncertain. The V and J ends lost 1 base and 4 bases respectively, with 12 bases between them. Germline CDR1 is SGHNT and CDR2 is YYREEE (reference sequence). The CDR3 is made up of 15 amino acids. The CDR3 region is CASSLISGLGNTIYF. The DNA for the CDR3 is TGTGCCAGCAGCTTGATCTCAGGCCTCGGAAACACCATATATTTT. The full variable domain, with the rest looked up from reference TRBV5-4 and TRBJ1-3, is ETGVTQSPTHLIKTRGQQVTLRCSSQSGHNTVSWYQQALGQGPQFIFQYYREEENGRGNFPPRFSGLQFPNYSSELNVNALELDDSALYLCASSLISGLGNTIYFGEGSWLTVV.

This chain joins TRBV5-4 and TRBJ1-1; TRBD1 agrees at 8 bases. Germline V gives CDR1 SGHNT, CDR2 YYREEE (reference sequence). The CDR3 is 15 residues long. With V trimmed by 4 bases and J by 4 bases, 9 bases remained unmatched. The DNA of the CDR3 is TGTGCCAGCAGCCTTAGGACAGGGTGGAGCACTGAAGCTTTCTTT. Its translation is CASSLRTGWSTEAFF.

CDR3 coding DNA: TGTGCCAGCAGCGGAGTTACCCAGTACTTC. Translated: CASSGVTQYF. The chain has TRBV11-2 and TRBJ2-5; no firm D call. CDR3 length: 10 residues. Germline CDR1 and CDR2: SGHAT and FQNNGV. Trimming removed 5 bases from V and 8 bases from J, with 6 bases in between.

This chain uses TRBV7-3 with TRBJ2-5; 11 nucleotides line up with TRBD2. CDR1 and CDR2 from the germline V gene are SGHTA and FQGTGA. With 3 bases clipped from V and 5 bases from J, the junction kept 8 bases outside the gene matches. This CDR3 has 16 amino acids. CDR3 residues: CASSLISGGAFETQYF. CDR3 nucleotide sequence: TGTGCCAGCAGCTTGATTAGCGGGGGGGCCTTCGAGACCCAGTACTTC.

This clone was seen only once. The chain has TRBV11-2 and TRBJ2-1; D call uncertain. This CDR3 contains 12 residues. The V and J ends lost 6 bases and 4 bases respectively, with 7 bases between them. Germline assignment: CDR1 SGHAT and CDR2 FQNNGV. The chain's CDR3 is CASSSRYNEQFF. In DNA form, the CDR3 reads TGTGCCAGCAGTTCCAGGTACAATGAGCAGTTCTTC. Filled out from reference TRBV11-2 and TRBJ2-1, the complete variable domain reads EAGVAQSPRYKIIEKRQSVAFWCNPISGHATLYWYQQILGQGPKLLIQFQNNGVVDDSQLPKDRFSAERLKGVDSTLKIQPAKLEDSAVYLCASSSRYNEQFFGPGTRLTVL.

V is TRBV24-1 and J is TRBJ2-1; 9 bases are shared with TRBD2. Germline V gives CDR1 KGHDR, CDR2 SFDVKD. The CDR3 has 16 residues. V was clipped by 3 bases and J by 0 bases; unmatched bases: 2. The CDR3 region has the DNA TGTGCCACCAGTGATCGTAGCGGGAGCTCCTACAATGAGCAGTTCTTC. This encodes CATSDRSGSSYNEQFF.

CDR3 region: CASSYRGRTGELFF. DNA of the CDR3: TGTGCCAGCAGTTACAGGGGGCGCACCGGGGAGCTGTTTTTT. The chain recombines TRBV6-5 with TRBJ2-2, with 7 bases fitting TRBD1. The CDR3 loop spans 14 amino acids. The V gene's germline CDR1 is MNHEY and CDR2 SVGAGI. The V gene end was trimmed by 2 bases and the J gene end by 4 bases; junction bases not matched to a gene: 1.

The chain has TRBV16 and TRBJ2-4, with 8 bases lining up with TRBD2. The junction had 6 bases not matched to a gene; V was cut back by 0 bases and J by 2 bases. The CDR3 is 17 amino acids. Germline CDR1 reads KGHSY; CDR2 reads FQNENV. The CDR3 sequence: CASSQSYGGRTKNIQYF. The CDR3 DNA reads TGTGCCAGCAGCCAATCTTACGGCGGGAGGACCAAAAACATTCAGTACTTC.

The rearrangement uses TRBV10-1 and TRBJ2-3, with 7 nucleotides matching TRBD1. This CDR3 has 15 residues. Germline CDR1 is WNHNN and CDR2 is SYGVQD (reference sequence). V lost 0 bases to trimming and J lost 1 base; unmatched junction nucleotides: 1. CDR3 DNA sequence: TGCGCCAGCAGTGAGTCCGGGACAGGCACAGATACGCAGTATTTT. Amino acid sequence: CASSESGTGTDTQYF.

The J gene is TRBJ2-2, the V gene TRBV5-1; D is ambiguous. The CDR3 loop spans 13 amino acids. Trimming took 7 bases from V and 5 from J, leaving 12 bases between them. Germline CDR1 is SGHRS and CDR2 is YFSETQ. The DNA for the CDR3 is TGCGCCAGCGCCTCGGCGACTACCGGGGAGCTGTTTTTT. It codes for CASASATTGELFF.

The chain combines TRBV28 with TRBJ2-7, with a weak D call TRBD1 (6 bases). The length of the CDR3 is 14 residues. The V gene's germline CDR1 is MDHEN and CDR2 SYDVKM. V was shortened by 8 bases and J by 0 bases, with 14 bases between the two germline ends. The CDR3 is CASALGGNSYEQYF. The CDR3 nucleotides are TGTGCCAGCGCGTTAGGGGGAAACTCCTACGAGCAGTACTTC.

This chain links TRBV7-9 with TRBJ1-2; D perhaps matches TRBD1 (5 bases). CDR1 and CDR2 from the germline V gene are SEHNR and FQNEAQ (reference sequence). V lost 2 bases and J 6 bases, leaving 25 bases between the germline ends. The CDR3 extends over 18 amino acids. CDR3 residues: CASSLFLSRGGEPDGYTF. The DNA of the CDR3 is TGTGCCAGCAGCTTATTCCTATCCCGGGGAGGGGAACCAGATGGCTACACCTTC.

This clone was picked up one time. This chain uses TRBV9 with TRBJ1-2, with D uncertain. CDR1 and CDR2 from the germline V gene are SGDLS and YYNGEE. CDR3 length equals 17 residues. Trimming took off 0 bases at V and 1 base at J, with 16 bases between the two ends. As DNA, the CDR3 is TGTGCCAGCAGCGTAGCCCCCTCGGACGAGGGTAACTATGGCTACACCTTC. This encodes CASSVAPSDEGNYGYTF. Full variable domain (missing parts from reference TRBV9 and TRBJ1-2): DSGVTQTPKHLITATGQRVTLRCSPRSGDLSVYWYQQSLDQGLQFLIQYYNGEERAKGNILERFSAQQFPDLHSELNLSSLELGDSALYFCASSVAPSDEGNYGYTFGSGTRLTVV.

V gene TRBV15 combines with J gene TRBJ1-5; 7 bases are a match to TRBD1. This CDR3 comprises 16 residues. Germline V gene data show CDR1 as LNHNV and CDR2 as YYDKDF (reference sequence). Trimming cost V 2 bases and J 2 bases; bases outside gene matches: 6. For the CDR3, the DNA is TGTGCCACCAGCAGACGTAACAGGGGTGGCAATCAGCCCCAGCATTTT. Protein product: CATSRRNRGGNQPQHF.

The rearrangement joins TRBV5-4 to TRBJ1-1, with D hard to call. Trimming left V 1 base short and J 9 bases short, with 13 bases between. The CDR3 loop spans 13 amino acids. Germline V gives CDR1 SGHNT, CDR2 YYREEE (reference sequence). CDR3 region: CASSLSMVSQAFF. CDR3 coding DNA: TGTGCCAGCAGCTTGTCAATGGTTAGTCAAGCTTTCTTT.

V gene TRBV11-2 combines with J gene TRBJ1-2; unclear D gene. The germline V gene has CDR1 SGHAT and CDR2 FQNNGV. V was pared by 5 bases and J by 7 bases, with 11 bases between. The CDR3 sequence is 12 residues long. The CDR3 region is CASSRLGAGYTF. The CDR3 DNA follows: TGTGCCAGCAGCCGACTGGGTGCTGGCTACACCTTC. The full variable domain, rest sourced from reference TRBV11-2 and TRBJ1-2, is EAGVAQSPRYKIIEKRQSVAFWCNPISGHATLYWYQQILGQGPKLLIQFQNNGVVDDSQLPKDRFSAERLKGVDSTLKIQPAKLEDSAVYLCASSRLGAGYTFGSGTRLTVV.

About this clone: This same CDR3 is encoded by further DNA sequences in the sample. V gene TRBV6-5 combines with J gene TRBJ2-7; unclear D gene. Germline-derived CDR1 and CDR2 are MNHEY and SVGAGI. The germline V and J ends were trimmed by 2 bases and 0 bases, with 11 bases remaining between them. CDR3 length equals 15 residues. CDR3 residues: CASSYGGGGSYEQYF. CDR3 DNA: TGTGCCAGCAGTTACGGTGGTGGCGGCTCCTACGAGCAGTACTTC.

The chain employs TRBV28 and TRBJ2-2; TRBD1 matches at 9 bases. Germline CDR1 MDHEN, CDR2 SYDVKM. The CDR3 covers 16 residues. V dropped 6 bases and J dropped 4; count of bases not matched to a gene: 9. The CDR3: CASSPRTGEFTGELFF. CDR3 DNA sequence: TGTGCCAGCAGCCCCCGGACAGGGGAGTTCACCGGGGAGCTGTTTTTT.

This chain connects TRBV20-1 to TRBJ1-1; no clear D gene. The CDR3 totals 13 residues. In germline, CDR1 is DFQATT, CDR2 SNEGSKA (reference sequence). V lost 3 bases and J 10 bases, leaving 18 bases between the germline ends. DNA of the CDR3: TGCAGTGCTAGTCCGCCCGTTCCTTCGAGAGCTTTCTTT. Residues: CSASPPVPSRAFF.

The V and J genes are TRBV18 and TRBJ1-5; 7 bases agree with TRBD1. Germline V gene lookup returns CDR1 KGHSH and CDR2 LQKENI. J lost 0 bases, V lost 3 bases, and 11 bases had no gene match. The CDR3 loop spans 18 amino acids. The CDR3 sequence: CASSPKGVRTGSNQPQHF. DNA of the CDR3: TGTGCCAGCTCACCGAAGGGGGTGAGGACAGGTAGCAATCAGCCCCAGCATTTT.

This chain uses TRBV27 with TRBJ1-6, with D unclear. Trimming shortened V by 2 bases and J by 0 bases, and 5 bases separated the two germline ends. This CDR3 is 15 amino acids long. The germline V gene encodes CDR1 MNHEY and CDR2 SMNVEV (reference sequence). The CDR3 here is CASSLESSYNSPLHF. CDR3 nucleotide sequence: TGTGCCAGCAGTTTAGAGAGCTCCTATAATTCACCCCTCCACTTT.

V gene TRBV27 combines with J gene TRBJ2-7, with 12 positions matching TRBD2. There are 15 residues in the CDR3. Germline trimming cut 5 bases from V and 6 bases from J; bases unmatched to any gene: 8. Germline loops: CDR1 MNHEY, CDR2 SMNVEV (reference sequence). CDR3 sequence: CASSPPGLAGVEQYF. CDR3 DNA sequence: TGTGCCAGCAGTCCCCCGGGACTAGCGGGCGTCGAGCAGTACTTC.

The rearrangement uses TRBV7-6 and TRBJ2-3, with 15 positions matching TRBD2. Per germline, CDR1 SGHVS and CDR2 FNYEAQ. Trimming at V came to 5 bases and at J to 2 bases, leaving 14 bases not matched to a gene. The CDR3 totals 20 residues. The CDR3 loop is CASSTGLAGGPSIHTDTQYF. The CDR3 DNA reads TGTGCCAGCAGCACTGGACTAGCGGGAGGGCCCTCTATTCACACAGATACGCAGTATTTT. Drawing the rest from reference TRBV7-6 and TRBJ2-3, the complete variable domain is GAGVSQSPRYKVTKRGQDVALRCDPISGHVSLYWYRQALGQGPEFLTYFNYEAQQDKSGLPNDRFSAERPEGSISTLTIQRTEQRDSAMYRCASSTGLAGGPSIHTDTQYFGPGTRLTVL.

The chain employs TRBV30 and TRBJ2-3; D is unresolved. V lost 3 bases and J lost 4, with 20 bases in between. The CDR3 extends over 16 amino acids. Germline values: CDR1 GTSNPN, CDR2 SVGIG (reference sequence). The CDR3 sequence is CAWRDPGTGEADTQYF. The DNA of the CDR3 is TGTGCCTGGAGGGATCCCGGAACGGGTGAGGCAGATACGCAGTATTTT.